This entry describes one T cell receptor beta chain. In the original processing: Amplified reference gene primers provided the basis for estimating nucleated cell counts. TCRdb keeps only in-frame clones here, not all; method: immunoSEQ multiplex PCR. The V and J calls and clone size are taken from that table; D and trimming were inferred from the DNA. Of 84,000 or so clones listed, approximately 86% are singletons. These data belong to a study of blood T cell repertoires in COVID-19. This CDR3 has 16 residues. Germline V lookup: CDR1 SGHAT, CDR2 FQNNGV. The J segment lost 3 bases and the V segment lost 3 bases, leaving 9 bases of the junction unmatched.

The rearrangement joins TRBV11-2 to TRBJ2-3, with TRBD2 matching 7 bases. The TCR was taken from a man older than 75 with active or convalescent COVID-19. Source material: peripheral blood. The CDR3 loop is CASSFVSGKFTDTQYF. CDR3 nucleotide sequence: TGTGCCAGCAGCTTCGTGAGCGGGAAATTTACAGATACGCAGTATTTT.